A selection of T cell receptor beta chains follows, all from one sample in a study of cytomegalovirus exposure and HLA in healthy donors. Here immunoSEQ multiplex PCR was the method, and the copy in TCRdb shows in-frame clones only, minus some. The data contain more than 70,000 clones, 94% of them singletons. The sequencing sample was made of PBMCs. The receptors were sampled from a woman between 18 and 29 years old in good health and CMV-seronegative. CDR3s include the opening cysteine and the closing phenylalanine or tryptophan. Each record gives: J gene, clone size, D gene, V gene, CDR3 protein, CDR3 DNA. The D gene is left open where the match is weak. Some rows mark clone size as missing; the rest say once, few, many or name a class of expanded clone.

J gene: TRBJ2-1; clone size: -; D gene: TRBD2; V gene: TRBV11-2; CDR3 protein: CASSLVRASGTQLLNEQFF; CDR3 DNA: TGTGCCAGCAGCTTAGTGCGCGCTAGCGGGACCCAATTATTGAATGAGCAGTTCTTC
J gene: TRBJ1-5; clone size: -; D gene: -; V gene: TRBV7-2; CDR3 protein: CASSFVGGNQPQHF; CDR3 DNA: TGTGCCAGCAGCTTCGTGGGAGGGAATCAGCCCCAGCATTTT
J gene: TRBJ2-2; clone size: -; D gene: -; V gene: TRBV7-2; CDR3 protein: CASSRVGGVTGELFF; CDR3 DNA: TGTGCCAGCAGCCGTGTTGGCGGAGTCACCGGGGAGCTGTTTTTT
J gene: TRBJ2-1; clone size: -; D gene: -; V gene: TRBV4-2; CDR3 protein: CASSQSRGKFF; CDR3 DNA: TGTGCCAGCAGCCAATCGCGGGGAAAGTTCTTC
J gene: TRBJ1-2; clone size: once; D gene: TRBD1; V gene: TRBV6-6; CDR3 protein: CASSYRGLNYGYTF; CDR3 DNA: TGTGCCAGCAGTTACAGGGGGCTTAACTATGGCTACACCTTC
J gene: TRBJ1-2; clone size: -; D gene: -; V gene: TRBV5-1; CDR3 protein: CASSDQRYGYTF; CDR3 DNA: TGCGCCAGCAGCGACCAGCGTTATGGCTACACCTTC
J gene: TRBJ2-7; clone size: -; D gene: -; V gene: TRBV30; CDR3 protein: CAWSWSGYEQYF; CDR3 DNA: TGTGCCTGGAGTTGGTCAGGCTACGAGCAGTACTTC
J gene: TRBJ2-7; clone size: -; D gene: -; V gene: TRBV7-8; CDR3 protein: CASSSAARVGSYEQYF; CDR3 DNA: TGTGCCAGCAGCTCCGCCGCCAGGGTTGGATCCTACGAGCAGTACTTC
J gene: TRBJ1-1; clone size: -; D gene: TRBD1; V gene: TRBV19; CDR3 protein: CASSRGQGLNTEAFF; CDR3 DNA: TGTGCCAGTAGTAGGGGACAGGGTTTGAACACTGAAGCTTTCTTT
J gene: TRBJ2-5; clone size: -; D gene: -; V gene: TRBV7-8; CDR3 protein: CASSLGRGGLETQYF; CDR3 DNA: TGTGCCAGCAGTCTAGGGAGGGGGGGCCTCGAGACCCAGTACTTC
J gene: TRBJ2-1; clone size: -; D gene: TRBD2; V gene: TRBV30; CDR3 protein: CASRLAGGPSWEQFF; CDR3 DNA: TGTGCCTCCAGACTAGCGGGAGGGCCTTCGTGGGAGCAGTTCTTC
J gene: TRBJ2-1; clone size: -; D gene: TRBD2; V gene: TRBV7-6; CDR3 protein: CASSPTSGGAWDEQFF; CDR3 DNA: TGTGCCAGCAGCCCGACTAGCGGGGGGGCCTGGGATGAGCAGTTCTTC
J gene: TRBJ2-1; clone size: -; D gene: TRBD2; V gene: TRBV2; CDR3 protein: CASSESLAGASSYNEQFF; CDR3 DNA: TGTGCCAGCAGCGAAAGTCTAGCGGGGGCCAGCTCCTACAATGAGCAGTTCTTC
J gene: TRBJ1-1; clone size: -; D gene: -; V gene: TRBV9; CDR3 protein: CASSPLNTEAFF; CDR3 DNA: TGTGCCAGCAGCCCGTTGAACACTGAAGCTTTCTTT
J gene: TRBJ1-1; clone size: -; D gene: -; V gene: TRBV6-5; CDR3 protein: CARGPHRDTEAFF; CDR3 DNA: TGTGCCAGGGGGCCACACAGGGACACTGAAGCTTTCTTT
J gene: TRBJ2-2; clone size: -; D gene: TRBD1; V gene: TRBV5-5; CDR3 protein: CASRHPGQGAGELFF; CDR3 DNA: TGTGCCAGCAGGCACCCGGGACAGGGGGCCGGGGAGCTGTTTTTT
J gene: TRBJ1-1; clone size: -; D gene: -; V gene: TRBV28; CDR3 protein: CASSPGDTEAFF; CDR3 DNA: TGTGCCAGCAGTCCAGGGGACACTGAAGCTTTCTTT
J gene: TRBJ2-7; clone size: -; D gene: TRBD1; V gene: TRBV18; CDR3 protein: CASSPPGQNEQYF; CDR3 DNA: TGTGCCAGCTCACCACCGGGACAGAACGAGCAGTACTTC
J gene: TRBJ1-1; clone size: -; D gene: -; V gene: TRBV7-9; CDR3 protein: CASTTANTEAFF; CDR3 DNA: TGTGCCAGCACAACAGCGAACACTGAAGCTTTCTTT
J gene: TRBJ2-5; clone size: -; D gene: TRBD2; V gene: TRBV28; CDR3 protein: CASINGREETQYF; CDR3 DNA: TGTGCCAGCATTAACGGGAGGGAAGAGACCCAGTACTTC
J gene: TRBJ2-2; clone size: -; D gene: TRBD1; V gene: TRBV18; CDR3 protein: CASSPGQGALNGELFF; CDR3 DNA: TGTGCCAGCTCACCTGGACAGGGGGCGCTCAACGGGGAGCTGTTTTTT
J gene: TRBJ2-1; clone size: -; D gene: TRBD2; V gene: TRBV18; CDR3 protein: CASSREGEEQFF; CDR3 DNA: TGTGCCAGCTCGCGGGAGGGAGAGGAGCAGTTCTTC
J gene: TRBJ2-1; clone size: once; D gene: -; V gene: TRBV2; CDR3 protein: CATETTAGLYNEQFF; CDR3 DNA: TGTGCCACCGAAACTACGGCAGGGCTATACAATGAGCAGTTCTTC
J gene: TRBJ1-2; clone size: once; D gene: -; V gene: TRBV28; CDR3 protein: CASSLGGLFFYGYTF; CDR3 DNA: TGTGCCAGCAGTCTCGGGGGATTATTCTTCTATGGCTACACCTTC
J gene: TRBJ1-3; clone size: -; D gene: -; V gene: TRBV10-3; CDR3 protein: CASGPSGNTIYF; CDR3 DNA: TGTGCCAGCGGCCCCTCCGGAAACACCATATATTTT
J gene: TRBJ2-7; clone size: -; D gene: TRBD2; V gene: TRBV28; CDR3 protein: CASSSLAGAFYEQYF; CDR3 DNA: TGTGCCAGCAGCTCTCTAGCGGGTGCTTTCTACGAGCAGTACTTC
J gene: TRBJ1-5; clone size: -; D gene: -; V gene: TRBV19; CDR3 protein: CASSLGGLGNQPQHF; CDR3 DNA: TGTGCCAGTAGCCTGGGGGGGCTCGGCAATCAGCCCCAGCATTTT
J gene: TRBJ1-6; clone size: -; D gene: -; V gene: TRBV5-5; CDR3 protein: CASSLDSRNSYNSPLHF; CDR3 DNA: TGTGCCAGCAGCTTGGACAGCCGAAACTCCTATAATTCACCCCTCCACTTT
J gene: TRBJ1-3; clone size: -; D gene: -; V gene: TRBV9; CDR3 protein: CASNENSGNTIYF; CDR3 DNA: TGTGCCAGCAACGAGAACTCTGGAAACACCATATATTTT
J gene: TRBJ1-3; clone size: -; D gene: -; V gene: TRBV5-5; CDR3 protein: CASGDGRDTIYF; CDR3 DNA: TGTGCCAGCGGCGATGGGCGAGACACCATATATTTT
J gene: TRBJ2-2; clone size: -; D gene: -; V gene: TRBV6-5; CDR3 protein: CASSYFRNTGELFF; CDR3 DNA: TGTGCCAGCAGTTATTTTAGGAACACCGGGGAGCTGTTTTTT
J gene: TRBJ1-2; clone size: once; D gene: TRBD1; V gene: TRBV28; CDR3 protein: CASSSGTELIVWGYTF; CDR3 DNA: TGTGCCAGCAGCTCAGGGACAGAGCTAATAGTTTGGGGCTACACCTTC
J gene: TRBJ1-5; clone size: -; D gene: -; V gene: TRBV28; CDR3 protein: CASSTVNNQPQHF; CDR3 DNA: TGTGCCAGCAGCACAGTAAACAATCAGCCCCAGCATTTT
J gene: TRBJ2-7; clone size: -; D gene: -; V gene: TRBV15; CDR3 protein: CATSRDRRGYEQYF; CDR3 DNA: TGTGCCACCAGCAGAGATCGCCGGGGCTACGAGCAGTACTTC
J gene: TRBJ2-5; clone size: -; D gene: TRBD1; V gene: TRBV15; CDR3 protein: CATSQGAGETQYF; CDR3 DNA: TGTGCCACCAGCCAGGGGGCCGGGGAGACCCAGTACTTC
J gene: TRBJ1-4; clone size: -; D gene: TRBD1; V gene: TRBV2; CDR3 protein: CASRIQGAANEKLFF; CDR3 DNA: TGTGCCAGCAGAATACAGGGGGCCGCTAATGAAAAACTGTTTTTT
J gene: TRBJ2-1; clone size: -; D gene: TRBD2; V gene: TRBV7-9; CDR3 protein: CASSVGGLAGIYEQFF; CDR3 DNA: TGTGCCAGCAGCGTGGGAGGACTAGCGGGGATCTATGAGCAGTTCTTC
J gene: TRBJ2-1; clone size: -; D gene: TRBD2; V gene: TRBV7-2; CDR3 protein: CASSFVRGSGNEQFF; CDR3 DNA: TGTGCCAGCAGCTTTGTCCGCGGGAGCGGAAATGAGCAGTTCTTC
J gene: TRBJ2-7; clone size: -; D gene: TRBD2; V gene: TRBV30; CDR3 protein: CAWEPGLAGAVYEQYF; CDR3 DNA: TGTGCCTGGGAACCGGGACTAGCGGGAGCCGTTTACGAGCAGTACTTC
J gene: TRBJ2-3; clone size: -; D gene: -; V gene: TRBV19; CDR3 protein: CASSRSRNTQYF; CDR3 DNA: TGTGCCAGTAGCAGATCGCGGAATACGCAGTATTTT
J gene: TRBJ2-7; clone size: -; D gene: -; V gene: TRBV10-2; CDR3 protein: CASSDEGYEQYF; CDR3 DNA: TGCGCCAGCAGTGATGAGGGCTACGAGCAGTACTTC
J gene: TRBJ2-1; clone size: -; D gene: -; V gene: TRBV28; CDR3 protein: CASSLGARGAEQFF; CDR3 DNA: TGTGCCAGCAGTTTGGGGGCGAGGGGAGCTGAGCAGTTCTTC
J gene: TRBJ2-5; clone size: once; D gene: -; V gene: TRBV27; CDR3 protein: CASRQEVQETQYF; CDR3 DNA: TGTGCCAGCAGGCAAGAGGTCCAAGAGACCCAGTACTTC
J gene: TRBJ2-6; clone size: -; D gene: -; V gene: TRBV5-6; CDR3 protein: CASTVGSGANVLTF; CDR3 DNA: TGTGCCAGCACCGTCGGCTCTGGGGCCAACGTCCTGACTTTC
J gene: TRBJ2-5; clone size: -; D gene: -; V gene: TRBV4-1; CDR3 protein: CASSHRDQETQYF; CDR3 DNA: TGCGCCAGCAGCCACAGGGATCAAGAGACCCAGTACTTC
J gene: TRBJ2-7; clone size: -; D gene: TRBD2; V gene: TRBV5-4; CDR3 protein: CASSLSGGNVKQYF; CDR3 DNA: TGTGCCAGCAGCTTGTCCGGGGGGAACGTCAAGCAGTACTTC